The TCR beta chain described here comes from a study of shared clonotypes between healthy human individuals. The overall study: Three plates were used per donor for CD4 naive, three for CD4 memory, two for CD8 naive and one for CD8 memory. Findings of the study overall: About 5% of naive CD4 clonotypes were common to a few donors. On the whole, naive subsets had larger estimated richness than memory subsets had.

CDR1 SGHVS and CDR2 FNYEAQ come from the germline V gene. Germline trimming cut 3 bases from V and 8 bases from J; bases unmatched to any gene: 10. The CDR3 runs to 15 residues. With regard to this clone: Its antigen is not known.

Data came from immunoSEQ multiplex PCR; TCRdb stores just in-frame clones and leaves some out. The sample lists approximately 500,000 clones; 90% to 97% were seen once. This chain links TRBV7-6 with TRBJ2-1; 7 nucleotides align to TRBD1. This TCR derives from a young woman in good health. Sequences were obtained from naive CD4+ T cells sorted from blood. Subset indicated: CD45RA+ positively selected. CDR3 coding DNA: TGTGCCAGCAGCTTCGGCCAGGGGGTTATGGATGAGCAGTTCTTC. It codes for CASSFGQGVMDEQFF. The full variable domain, completed using reference TRBV7-6 and TRBJ2-1, is GAGVSQSPRYKVTKRGQDVALRCDPISGHVSLYWYRQALGQGPEFLTYFNYEAQQDKSGLPNDRFSAERPEGSISTLTIQRTEQRDSAMYRCASSFGQGVMDEQFFGPGTRLTVL.